These 11 T cell receptor beta chains were sequenced from one sample in a study of T cells in Graves' hyperthyroidism and ophthalmopathy. RNA transcripts gave rise to amplified TCR beta CDR3 regions. Carried out on the TCR CDR3, a first-round RT-PCR used the HTBI primer set. TCRdb ran MiXCR on the multiplex PCR reads and lists one entry per CDR3 protein. Of approximately 400,000 distinct CDR3 sequences listed, 15% to 19% are singletons. Sequenced: blood. These receptors were collected from a woman between 18 and 29 years old with Graves' hyperthyroidism that later progressed to Graves' ophthalmopathy.

As to this clonotype: One end of the junction varies from germline; a read error may be responsible. The DNA for the CDR3 is TGTGCCAGCAGTTACGTCCAGGGGTTTGTCAATGAGCAGTTCTTC. This codes for CASSYVQGFVNEQFF. V and J are TRBV10-1 and TRBJ2-1; D possibly corresponds to TRBD1 (6 bases). The V gene's germline CDR1 is WNHNN and CDR2 SYGVQD (reference sequence). This CDR3 comprises 15 residues.

This clonotype came up many times. The gene calls are TRBV24-1 and TRBJ1-2; TRBD1 is a possible D gene (5 bases). Deletions cut 4 bases from V and 4 bases from J, with 6 bases between. Germline V gives CDR1 KGHDR, CDR2 SFDVKD. This CDR3 has 12 residues. The CDR3 is CATSEDSYGYTF. CDR3 DNA sequence: TGTGCCACCAGTGAAGACAGCTATGGCTACACCTTC.

In its sample, this clonotype was seen a few times. V gene TRBV2 combines with J gene TRBJ2-7; TRBD2 matches at 11 bases. The V and J ends lost 8 bases and 7 bases, in that order; junction bases with no gene match: 13. Germline-derived CDR1 and CDR2 are SNHLY and FYNNEI. The CDR3 is made up of 15 amino acids. The DNA of the CDR3 is TGTGCCAGCCTTAAACAGACTAGCGGGGACTTAGAGCAGTACTTC. It translates to CASLKQTSGDLEQYF. The complete variable domain, with remaining parts taken from reference TRBV2 and TRBJ2-7, reads EPEVTQTPSHQVTQMGQEVILRCVPISNHLYFYWYRQILGQKVEFLVSFYNNEISEKSEIFDDQFSVERPDGSNFTLKIRSTKLEDSAMYFCASLKQTSGDLEQYFGPGTRLTVT.

This clonotype was picked up a small number of times. The chain links TRBV12-3 or TRBV12-4 to TRBJ1-6; 7 bases fit TRBD1. V lost 8 bases, J lost 9 bases, and 4 bases stayed unmatched. The CDR3 consists of 12 residues. This chain's CDR3 is CASRTGGSPLHF. For the CDR3, the DNA is TGTGCCAGCCGGACAGGAGGTTCACCCCTCCACTTT.

This clonotype was detected ten times or more. The rearrangement links TRBV27 to TRBJ1-1; possibly TRBD1 for D (5 bases). V was pared by 2 bases and J by 3 bases, with 16 bases between. Germline lookup yields CDR1 MNHEY and CDR2 SMNVEV (reference sequence). This CDR3 contains 16 residues. CDR3 sequence: CASSLGPPGPYTEAFF. CDR3 in DNA: TGTGCCAGCAGTTTAGGGCCCCCGGGGCCGTACACTGAAGCTTTCTTT.

This clonotype has ten or more counts. V is TRBV2 and J is TRBJ1-1, with D unclear. The CDR3 consists of 15 residues. The V end was cut by 1 base, the J end by 1 base, with 10 bases between. Germline V gene sequence: CDR1 SNHLY, CDR2 FYNNEI. CDR3 nucleotide sequence: TGTGCCAGCAGTGAAGACGTCTGGAAGAACACTGAAGCTTTCTTT. Its translation: CASSEDVWKNTEAFF.

This clonotype was seen many times. V is TRBV12-3 or TRBV12-4 and J is TRBJ2-7; D might be TRBD1 (6 bases). Trimming took off 7 bases at V and 5 bases at J, with 18 bases between the two ends. The CDR3 is made up of 14 amino acids. CDR3 in amino acids: CASNAGVMGHEQYF. The CDR3 nucleotides read TGTGCCAGCAATGCAGGGGTAATGGGCCACGAGCAGTACTTC.

Ten or more counts support this clonotype. The J gene is TRBJ2-1, the V gene TRBV30; 12 bases agree with TRBD1. Trimming removed 4 bases from V and 8 bases from J; junction bases left unmatched: 3. The CDR3 is 13 amino acids. Germline CDR1 is GTSNPN and CDR2 is SVGIG (reference sequence). The CDR3 sequence is CAWTGQGADEQFF. The CDR3 nucleotides are TGTGCCTGGACGGGACAGGGGGCCGATGAGCAGTTCTTC.

This clonotype has a handful of counts. V and J are TRBV20-1 and TRBJ2-1; perhaps D is TRBD1 or TRBD2 (5 bases each). The V gene lost 5 bases and the J gene lost 6 bases, with 14 bases spanning the gap. Germline CDR1 DFQATT, CDR2 SNEGSKA (reference sequence). The CDR3 is 13 amino acids. CDR3 protein: CSADSGPSNEQFF. CDR3 DNA: TGCAGTGCTGACTCGGGACCTTCCAATGAGCAGTTCTTC.

The chain is built from TRBV24-1 and TRBJ2-2, with 10 bases lining up with TRBD2. The CDR3 runs to 15 residues. The germline V gene encodes CDR1 KGHDR and CDR2 SFDVKD. V was pared by 6 bases and J by 2 bases, with 2 bases of the junction left unmatched. As DNA, the CDR3 is TGTGCCACCAGTCGGACTAGCGGTAACACCGGGGAGCTGTTTTTT. It encodes CATSRTSGNTGELFF.

This clonotype was observed many times. This chain connects TRBV7-9 to TRBJ2-1, with D possibly matching TRBD2 (6 bases). The CDR3 totals 16 residues. Per germline, CDR1 SEHNR and CDR2 FQNEAQ (reference sequence). V was cut by 4 bases and J by 0 bases, with 13 bases left in between. In nucleotides, the CDR3 is TGTGCCAGCAGCTCGGACTATCTGAGCTCCTACAATGAGCAGTTCTTC. Translation gives CASSSDYLSSYNEQFF.